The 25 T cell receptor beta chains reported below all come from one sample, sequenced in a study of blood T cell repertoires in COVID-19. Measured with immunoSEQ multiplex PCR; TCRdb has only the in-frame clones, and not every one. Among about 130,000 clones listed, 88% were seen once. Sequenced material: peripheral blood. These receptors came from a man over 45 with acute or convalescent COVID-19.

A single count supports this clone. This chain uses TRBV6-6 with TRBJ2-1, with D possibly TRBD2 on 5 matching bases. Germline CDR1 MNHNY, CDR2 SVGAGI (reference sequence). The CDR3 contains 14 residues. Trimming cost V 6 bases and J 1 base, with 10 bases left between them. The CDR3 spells CASSPWESYNEQFF. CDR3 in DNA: TGTGCCAGCAGCCCCTGGGAGTCCTACAATGAGCAGTTCTTC.

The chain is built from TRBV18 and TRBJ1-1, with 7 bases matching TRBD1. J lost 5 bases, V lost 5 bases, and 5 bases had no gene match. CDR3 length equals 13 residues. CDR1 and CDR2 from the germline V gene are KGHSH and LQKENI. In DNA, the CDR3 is TGTGCCAGCTCAAATACAGGGGCTACTGAAGCTTTCTTT. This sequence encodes CASSNTGATEAFF.

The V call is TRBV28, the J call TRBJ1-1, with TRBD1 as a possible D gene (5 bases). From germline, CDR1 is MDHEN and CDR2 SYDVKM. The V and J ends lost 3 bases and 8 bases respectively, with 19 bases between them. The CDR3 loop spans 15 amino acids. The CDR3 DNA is TGTGCCAGCAGTTTTGTGGGACTGGGGGGAGGAGAAGCTTTCTTT. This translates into CASSFVGLGGGEAFF.

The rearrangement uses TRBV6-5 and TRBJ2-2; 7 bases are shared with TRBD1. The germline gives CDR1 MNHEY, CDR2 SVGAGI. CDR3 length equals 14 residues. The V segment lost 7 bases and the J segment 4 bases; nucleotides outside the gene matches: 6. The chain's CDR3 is CASTPGTVTGELFF. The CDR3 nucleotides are TGTGCCAGCACCCCCGGGACAGTCACCGGGGAGCTGTTTTTT.

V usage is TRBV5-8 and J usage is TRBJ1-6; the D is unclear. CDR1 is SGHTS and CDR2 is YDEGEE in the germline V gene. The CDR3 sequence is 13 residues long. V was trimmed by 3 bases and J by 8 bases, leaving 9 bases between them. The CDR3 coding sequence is TGTGCCAGCAGCTCCCACAGAGATTCACCCCTCCACTTT. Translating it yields CASSSHRDSPLHF.

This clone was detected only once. The CDR3 is CASSQNLLAGPNQPQHF. DNA for the CDR3: TGTGCCAGCAGCCAAAATCTATTAGCAGGGCCCAATCAGCCCCAGCATTTT. This rearrangement joins TRBV3-1 (or the pseudogene TRBV3-2) to TRBJ1-5; a weak D match, TRBD1 (5 bases). Germline CDR1 and CDR2: LGHDT and YNNKEL (reference sequence). Trimming shortened V by 2 bases and J by 3 bases, and 17 bases separated the two germline ends. The CDR3 is 17 residues long.

CDR3 DNA: TGCGCCAGCAGTGAAACCACAGGGACCCTCCACTTT. This translates into CASSETTGTLHF. This chain uses TRBV10-1 with TRBJ1-6; maybe TRBD1 (6 bases). Germline V CDR1 and CDR2: WNHNN, SYGVQD (reference sequence). The V and J ends lost 3 bases and 14 bases respectively, with 11 bases between them. This CDR3 has 12 residues.

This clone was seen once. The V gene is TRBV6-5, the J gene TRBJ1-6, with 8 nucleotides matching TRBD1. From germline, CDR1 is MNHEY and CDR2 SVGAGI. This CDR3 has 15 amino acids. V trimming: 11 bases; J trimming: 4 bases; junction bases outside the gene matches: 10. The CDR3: CAAGQANVYNSPLHF. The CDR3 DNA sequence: TGTGCCGCGGGACAGGCCAATGTTTATAATTCACCCCTCCACTTT.

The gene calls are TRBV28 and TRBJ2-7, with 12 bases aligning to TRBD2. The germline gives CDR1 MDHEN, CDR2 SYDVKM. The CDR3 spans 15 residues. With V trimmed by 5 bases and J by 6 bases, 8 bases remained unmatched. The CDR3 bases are TGTGCCAGCAGTCTCCAGACTAGCGGGAGTCGCGAGCAGTACTTC. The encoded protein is CASSLQTSGSREQYF.

CDR3 in amino acids: CATSDYSSGSGADTQYF. The CDR3 DNA follows: TGTGCCACCAGTGACTACTCCAGCGGCTCTGGTGCAGATACGCAGTATTTT. The J gene is TRBJ2-3, the V gene TRBV24-1, with D perhaps matching TRBD2 (5 bases). Per the germline V gene, CDR1 is KGHDR and CDR2 is SFDVKD. The CDR3 length is 17 residues. V lost 4 bases, J lost 4 bases, and 20 bases lay in between.

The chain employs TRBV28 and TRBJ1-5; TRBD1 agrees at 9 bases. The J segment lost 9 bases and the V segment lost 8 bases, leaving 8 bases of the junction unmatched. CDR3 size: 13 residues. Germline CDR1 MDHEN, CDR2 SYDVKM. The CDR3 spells CASGTGYVRPQHF. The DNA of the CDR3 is TGTGCCAGCGGGACAGGGTACGTTCGGCCCCAGCATTTT.

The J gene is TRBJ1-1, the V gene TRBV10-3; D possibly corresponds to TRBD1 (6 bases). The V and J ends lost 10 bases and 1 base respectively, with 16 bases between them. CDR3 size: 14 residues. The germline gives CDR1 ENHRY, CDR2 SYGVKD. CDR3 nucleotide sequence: TGTGCCACTGCTTCGAGAGGGGGGAACACTGAAGCTTTCTTT. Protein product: CATASRGGNTEAFF.

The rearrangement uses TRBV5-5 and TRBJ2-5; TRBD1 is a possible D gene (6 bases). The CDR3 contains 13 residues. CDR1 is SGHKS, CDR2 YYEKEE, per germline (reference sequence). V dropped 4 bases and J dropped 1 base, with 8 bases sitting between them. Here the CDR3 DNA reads TGTGCCAGCAGCACGGACAGCCAAGAGACCCAGTACTTC. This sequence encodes CASSTDSQETQYF.

DNA for the CDR3: TGTGCCAGCAGCCCTAACAGGGAATTGCCCACCTTAGCCAAAAACATTCAGTACTTC. Residues: CASSPNRELPTLAKNIQYF. The rearrangement links TRBV7-9 to TRBJ2-4; D is possibly TRBD1 (6 bases). From germline, CDR1 is SEHNR and CDR2 FQNEAQ (reference sequence). The CDR3 sequence is 19 residues long. The germline V and J ends were trimmed by 5 bases and 0 bases, with 23 bases remaining between them.

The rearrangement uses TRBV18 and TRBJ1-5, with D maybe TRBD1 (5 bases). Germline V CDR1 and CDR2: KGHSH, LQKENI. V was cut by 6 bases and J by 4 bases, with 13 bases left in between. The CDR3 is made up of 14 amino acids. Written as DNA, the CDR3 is TGTGCCAGCTCCCCGGGGGATGGGAATCAGCCCCAGCATTTT. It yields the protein CASSPGDGNQPQHF.

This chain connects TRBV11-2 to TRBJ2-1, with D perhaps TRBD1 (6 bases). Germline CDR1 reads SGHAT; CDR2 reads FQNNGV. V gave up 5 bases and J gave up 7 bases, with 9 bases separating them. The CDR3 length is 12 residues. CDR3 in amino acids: CASSTDRNEQFF. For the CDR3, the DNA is TGTGCCAGCAGCACTGACAGGAATGAGCAGTTCTTC.

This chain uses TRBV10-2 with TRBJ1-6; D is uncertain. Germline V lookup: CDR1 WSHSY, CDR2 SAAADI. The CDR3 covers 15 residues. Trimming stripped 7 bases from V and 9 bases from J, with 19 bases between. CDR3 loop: CASMPQVPAASPLHF. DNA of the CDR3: TGCGCCAGCATGCCCCAGGTCCCGGCAGCTTCACCCCTCCACTTT.

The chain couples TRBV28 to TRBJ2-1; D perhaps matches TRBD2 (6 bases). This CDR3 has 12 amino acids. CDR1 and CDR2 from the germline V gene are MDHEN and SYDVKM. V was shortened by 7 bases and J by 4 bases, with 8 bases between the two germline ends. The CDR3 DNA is TGTGCCAGCACGGGGACTTACAATGAGCAGTTCTTC. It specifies CASTGTYNEQFF.

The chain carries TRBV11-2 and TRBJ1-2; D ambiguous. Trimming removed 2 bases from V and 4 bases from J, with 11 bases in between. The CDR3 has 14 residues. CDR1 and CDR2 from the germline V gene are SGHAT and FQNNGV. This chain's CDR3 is CASSLLPGLYGYTF. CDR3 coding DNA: TGTGCCAGCAGCTTATTGCCAGGTCTCTATGGCTACACCTTC.

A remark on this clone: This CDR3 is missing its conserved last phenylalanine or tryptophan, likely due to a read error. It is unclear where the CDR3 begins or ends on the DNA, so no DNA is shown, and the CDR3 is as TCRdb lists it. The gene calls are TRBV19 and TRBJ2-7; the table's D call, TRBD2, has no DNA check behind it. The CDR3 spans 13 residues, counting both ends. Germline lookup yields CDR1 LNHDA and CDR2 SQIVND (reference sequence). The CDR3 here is CASSIEPTAPRVY.

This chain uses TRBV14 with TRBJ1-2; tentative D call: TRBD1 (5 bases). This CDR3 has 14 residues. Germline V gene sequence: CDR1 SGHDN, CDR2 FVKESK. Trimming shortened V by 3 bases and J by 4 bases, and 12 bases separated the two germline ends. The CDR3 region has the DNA TGTGCCAGCAGCCAGGCAGGGTGGAGCTATGGCTACACCTTC. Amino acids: CASSQAGWSYGYTF.

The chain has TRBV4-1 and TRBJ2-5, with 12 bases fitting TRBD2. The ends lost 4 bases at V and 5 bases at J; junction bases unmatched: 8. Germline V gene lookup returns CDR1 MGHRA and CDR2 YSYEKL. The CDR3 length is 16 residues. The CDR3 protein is CASSPALAGGSETQYF. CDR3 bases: TGCGCCAGCAGCCCCGCACTAGCGGGAGGTTCCGAGACCCAGTACTTC.

The CDR3 sequence: CASSGDSYTLSNQPQHF. CDR3 nucleotides: TGTGCCAGCAGTGGGGACAGCTATACCCTTAGCAATCAGCCCCAGCATTTT. The gene calls are TRBV6-1 and TRBJ1-5, with 7 bases matching TRBD1. Germline CDR1 reads MNHNS; CDR2 reads SASEGT. There are 17 residues in the CDR3. Unmatched junction bases numbered 9, after V lost 4 bases and J lost 0 bases.

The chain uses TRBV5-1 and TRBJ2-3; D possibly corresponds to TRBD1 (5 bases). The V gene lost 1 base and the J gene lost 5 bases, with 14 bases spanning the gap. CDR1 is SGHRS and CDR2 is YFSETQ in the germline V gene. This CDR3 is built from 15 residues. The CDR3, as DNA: TGCGCCAGCAGCTTGCAGCCCAGGGCGGAAGATACGCAGTATTTT. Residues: CASSLQPRAEDTQYF. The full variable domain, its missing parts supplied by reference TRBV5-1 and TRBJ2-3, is KAGVTQTPRYLIKTRGQQVTLSCSPISGHRSVSWYQQTPGQGLQFLFEYFSETQRNKGNFPGRFSGRQFSNSRSEMNVSTLELGDSALYLCASSLQPRAEDTQYFGPGTRLTVL.

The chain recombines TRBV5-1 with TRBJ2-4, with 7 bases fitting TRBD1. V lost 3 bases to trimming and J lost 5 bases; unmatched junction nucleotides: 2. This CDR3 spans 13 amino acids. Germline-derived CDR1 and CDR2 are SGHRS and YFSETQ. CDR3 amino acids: CASSWGQQNIQYF. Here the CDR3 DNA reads TGCGCCAGCAGCTGGGGACAGCAAAACATTCAGTACTTC.